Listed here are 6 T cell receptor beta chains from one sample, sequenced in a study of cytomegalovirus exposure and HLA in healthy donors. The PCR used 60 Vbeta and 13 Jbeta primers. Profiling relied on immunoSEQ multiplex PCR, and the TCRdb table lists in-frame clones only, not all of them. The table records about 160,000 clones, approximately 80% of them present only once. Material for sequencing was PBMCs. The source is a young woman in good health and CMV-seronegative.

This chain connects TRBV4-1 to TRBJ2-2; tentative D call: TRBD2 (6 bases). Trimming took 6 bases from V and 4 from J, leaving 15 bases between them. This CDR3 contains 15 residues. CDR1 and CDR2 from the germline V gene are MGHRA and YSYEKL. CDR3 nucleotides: TGCGCCAGCAGGGAAGCGACTAGGGGCACCGGGGAGCTGTTTTTT. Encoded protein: CASREATRGTGELFF.

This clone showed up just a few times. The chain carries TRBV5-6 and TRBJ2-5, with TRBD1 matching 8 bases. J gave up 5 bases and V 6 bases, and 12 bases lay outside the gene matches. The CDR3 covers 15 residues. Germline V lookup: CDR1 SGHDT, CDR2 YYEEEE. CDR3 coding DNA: TGTGCCAGCACCAAAGACAGGGGCGTAGGGGAGACCCAGTACTTC. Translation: CASTKDRGVGETQYF.

The CDR3 DNA sequence: TGTGCCATCAGCCCGACTAGCGGGAGTCCAGCCAATGAGCAGTTCTTC. This sequence encodes CAISPTSGSPANEQFF. This chain links TRBV10-3 with TRBJ2-1; 12 bases map to TRBD2. Germline V gene sequence: CDR1 ENHRY, CDR2 SYGVKD. J lost 6 bases, V lost 6 bases, and 9 bases had no gene match. This CDR3 is built from 16 residues.

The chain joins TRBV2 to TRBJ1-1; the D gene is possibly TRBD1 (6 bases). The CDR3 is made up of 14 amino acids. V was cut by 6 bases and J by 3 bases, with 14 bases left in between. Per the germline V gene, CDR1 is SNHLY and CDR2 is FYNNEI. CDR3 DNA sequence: TGTGCCAGCAGCCCGACAGGCTGGGACACTGAAGCTTTCTTT. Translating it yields CASSPTGWDTEAFF.

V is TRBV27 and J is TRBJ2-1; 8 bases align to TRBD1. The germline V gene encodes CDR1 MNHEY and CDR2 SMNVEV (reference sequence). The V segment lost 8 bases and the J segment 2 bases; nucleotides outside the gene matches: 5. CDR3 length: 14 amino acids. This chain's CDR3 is CASALTGAYNEQFF. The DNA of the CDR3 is TGTGCCAGCGCGTTGACAGGGGCCTACAATGAGCAGTTCTTC.

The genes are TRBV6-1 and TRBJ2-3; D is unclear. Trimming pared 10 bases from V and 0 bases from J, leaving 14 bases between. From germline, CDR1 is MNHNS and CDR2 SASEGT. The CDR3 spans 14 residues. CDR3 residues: CATRLETSTDTQYF. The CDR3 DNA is TGTGCCACCCGACTGGAAACTAGCACAGATACGCAGTATTTT.